This T cell receptor beta chain was identified in a study of T cells in Graves' hyperthyroidism and ophthalmopathy. Amplified TCR beta CDR3 regions derived from RNA transcripts. RT-PCR in the first round (using the HTBI primer set) targeted the TCR CDR3. TCRdb itself ran the multiplex PCR reads through MiXCR, one entry per CDR3 protein. The repertoire holds around 240,000 distinct CDR3 sequences, with roughly 15% as singletons. Looked up from germline, CDR1 is SGDLS and CDR2 is YYNGEE. The CDR3 runs to 14 residues. V lost 1 base and J lost 6, with 13 bases in between. Clinical symptoms, serum thyroxine, TRAb, thyroid ultrasound and orbital computed tomography established diagnosis. PBMCs were sourced from over 8.5 ml fresh peripheral blood.

This rearrangement joins TRBV9 to TRBJ1-2; a weak D match, TRBD1 (5 bases). The sample consisted of blood. This TCR derives from a woman aged 18-35 years with Graves' ophthalmopathy. CDR3 sequence (DNA): TGTGCCAGCAGCGTAACCGGGGGGTACAATGGCTACACCTTC. Amino acid sequence: CASSVTGGYNGYTF.